The 4 T cell receptor beta chains below all came from one sample that was sequenced in a study of blood T cell repertoires in COVID-19. Assay used: immunoSEQ multiplex PCR; TCRdb lists only in-frame clones, some missing. Of 400,000 or so clones in the sample, about nine tenths were seen once. Source material: peripheral blood. These receptors were collected from a woman aged 40 to 49 with COVID-19, enrolled during active disease.

The rearrangement links TRBV7-8 to TRBJ1-1, with D uncertain. CDR3 length: 12 residues. Trimming stripped 5 bases from V and 11 bases from J, with 15 bases between. Germline CDR1 is SGHVS and CDR2 is FQNEAQ. Here the CDR3 reads CASSPPGHRAFF. The CDR3 nucleotides read TGTGCCAGCAGCCCCCCAGGCCATCGGGCTTTCTTT.

The V and J genes are TRBV5-6 and TRBJ1-2, with a tentative D call TRBD1 (5 bases). Trimming removed 3 bases from V and 2 bases from J, with 11 bases in between. This CDR3 contains 14 residues. Looked up from germline, CDR1 is SGHDT and CDR2 is YYEEEE. This chain's CDR3 is CASSYPEGNYGYTF. Here the CDR3 DNA reads TGTGCCAGCAGCTACCCGGAGGGGAACTATGGCTACACCTTC.

The chain employs TRBV5-1 and TRBJ1-1; 7 bases align to TRBD1. V shed 4 bases, J shed 4 bases, and the junction held 13 bases outside the gene matches. Germline-derived CDR1 and CDR2 are SGHRS and YFSETQ. This CDR3 has 16 amino acids. Written as DNA, the CDR3 is TGCGCCAGCAGCCAAGGACAGGCCAACCCTGTCACTGAAGCTTTCTTT. Translated: CASSQGQANPVTEAFF.

This chain links TRBV6-5 with TRBJ1-6; D may be TRBD1 (5 bases). The CDR3 length is 13 residues. Trimming pared 6 bases from V and 8 bases from J, leaving 11 bases between. Germline loops: CDR1 MNHEY, CDR2 SVGAGI. CDR3 sequence (DNA): TGTGCCAGCAGGGGTTGGGGGGATTCACCCCTCCACTTT. This translates into CASRGWGDSPLHF.